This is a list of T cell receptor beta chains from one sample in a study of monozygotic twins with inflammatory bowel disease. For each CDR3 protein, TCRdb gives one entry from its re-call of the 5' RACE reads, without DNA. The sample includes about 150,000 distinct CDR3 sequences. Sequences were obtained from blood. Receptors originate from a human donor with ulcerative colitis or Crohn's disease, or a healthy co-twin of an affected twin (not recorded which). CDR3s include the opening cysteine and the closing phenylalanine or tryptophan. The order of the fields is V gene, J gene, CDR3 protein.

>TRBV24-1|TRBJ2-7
CATSDQLNSQQYF
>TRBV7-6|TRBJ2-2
CASSRTSGNTGELFF
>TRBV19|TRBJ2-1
CASSTSTSGDTDEQFF
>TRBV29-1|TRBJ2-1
CSVSQGLVDNEQFF
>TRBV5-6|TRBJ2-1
CASSLKGGLAGTNEQFF
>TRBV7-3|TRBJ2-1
CASSSASVYNEQFF
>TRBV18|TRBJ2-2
CASSPELTGPGGELFF
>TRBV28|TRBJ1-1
CASSLEGRDTEAFF
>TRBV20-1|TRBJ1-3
CSARDPDRTSGNTIYF
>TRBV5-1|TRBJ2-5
CASSLGLVQETQYF
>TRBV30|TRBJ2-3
CAWSVSRGADTQYF
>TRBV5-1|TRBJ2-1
CASRRGAGGYNEQFF
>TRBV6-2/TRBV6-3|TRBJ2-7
CASSYKDEQYF
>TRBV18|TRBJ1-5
CASSPRQGASGSNQPQHF
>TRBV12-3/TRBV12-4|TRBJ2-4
CASSFNSGGGDIQYF
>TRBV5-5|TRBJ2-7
CASSRTDSPRYYEQYF
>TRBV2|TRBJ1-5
CASGGTGGVQPQHF
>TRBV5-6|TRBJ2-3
CASSFYSTDTQYF
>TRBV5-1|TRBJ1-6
CASSHPGSSLHF
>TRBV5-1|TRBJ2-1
CASSPVSRDGNEQFF
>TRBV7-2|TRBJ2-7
CASSRSGTGDYEQYF
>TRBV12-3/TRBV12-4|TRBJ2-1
CASSLSTGRGGEQFF
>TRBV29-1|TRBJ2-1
CSVEPRTSGRNNNEQFF
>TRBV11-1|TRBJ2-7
CASSLLSQSYEQYF
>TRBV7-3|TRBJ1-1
CASSLRGVGYTEAFF
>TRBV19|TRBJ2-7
CASTVRFSRAYEQYF
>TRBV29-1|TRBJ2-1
CSVDWGQAYNEQFF
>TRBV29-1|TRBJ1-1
CSVGGSGAQAFF
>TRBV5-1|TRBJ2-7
CASSAFEVHEQYF
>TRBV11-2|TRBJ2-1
CASSLGASGSLHNEQFF
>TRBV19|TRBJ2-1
CASSNPGVNEQFF
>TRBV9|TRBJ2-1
CASSVVGTGGFNEQFF
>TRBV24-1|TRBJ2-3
CATRGLAGVSTDTQYF
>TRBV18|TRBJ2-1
CASSPNNEQFF
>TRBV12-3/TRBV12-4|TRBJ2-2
CASSFGTGVDGELFF
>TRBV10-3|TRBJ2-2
CATGTGADTGELFF
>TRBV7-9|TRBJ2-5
CASSTGQGMETQYF
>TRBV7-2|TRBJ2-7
CASSLTSESSYEQYF
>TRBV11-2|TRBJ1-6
CASSFGPRGGSYNSPLHF
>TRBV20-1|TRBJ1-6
CSARSIEAGRPLHF